This paragraph covers one TCR beta chain sequence. One junction end does not reproduce the germline sequence, and a read error may be involved. The sample originates from a study of shared T cell receptors in the human thymus. The CDR3 totals 13 residues. Germline V gene lookup returns CDR1 SGHNT and CDR2 YENEEA. The table came from immunoSEQ multiplex PCR; TCRdb's copy has only in-frame clones and leaves some out. There are about 660,000 clones in the sample; roughly 90% occur only once, and 0.0085% to 0.012% lies in the top ten. The sample also formed part of further work on human thymus T cells. That source reports: In corrective heart surgery, resections were taken, and these provided the thymus tissue. A high degree of thymic repertoire overlap among unrelated individuals was reported in related research.

The receptor was derived from a boy younger than two with a congenital heart defect. The rearrangement links TRBV11-3 to TRBJ1-1; D is ambiguous. Sequences were obtained from thymocytes. The CDR3 nucleotides are TGTGCCAGCAGCCTAGACCGGGCGGGTGAAGCTTTCTTT. Protein sequence: CASSLDRAGEAFF. The variable domain in full, completed from reference TRBV11-3 and TRBJ1-1, reads EAGVVQSPRYKIIEKKQPVAFWCNPISGHNTLYWYLQNLGQGPELLIRYENEEAVDDSQLPKDRFSAERLKGVDSTLKIQPAELGDSAVYLCASSLDRAGEAFFGQGTRLTVV.